A single T cell receptor beta chain is shown here with its context. Its antigen is undetermined. The CDR3 sequence is 15 residues long. V was clipped by 0 bases and J by 4 bases, with 10 bases between them. From germline, CDR1 is SGHTA and CDR2 FQGTGA. TCRdb itself ran the 5' RACE reads through MiXCR, one entry per CDR3 protein. Of about 320,000 distinct CDR3 sequences listed, 3.5% to 4.5% are singletons. These data belong to a study of T cells after yellow fever vaccination. Study results and limitations: There was a small share of clonotypes that showed up in both the CD4 and CD8 compartments.

The genes are TRBV7-3 and TRBJ2-1; D might be TRBD2 (6 bases). The material sequenced was PBMCs, taken 15 days after the yellow fever booster vaccination. The sequence derives from a man in his late teens or twenties who received the YFV17D yellow fever vaccine. The CDR3 nucleotides read TGTGCCAGCAGCTTAACGGTGGCGGGGTACAATGAGCAGTTCTTC. Translation gives CASSLTVAGYNEQFF.